Following are 29 T cell receptor beta chains from one sample sequenced in a study of cytomegalovirus exposure and HLA in healthy donors. The repertoire was sequenced with immunoSEQ multiplex PCR; TCRdb's copy has only in-frame clones and lacks some. The sample gives over 150,000 clones, roughly four fifths of which show up once; under 3.5% is in the top ten. Source material: PBMCs. These receptors all stem from a woman aged 18-30 years in good health and CMV-seropositive.

This chain connects TRBV15 to TRBJ1-3; 7 bases agree with TRBD1. The germline V gene encodes CDR1 LNHNV and CDR2 YYDKDF (reference sequence). The trim removed 3 bases at V and 4 bases at J, leaving 3 bases unmatched. The CDR3 contains 14 residues. CDR3 sequence (DNA): TGTGCCACCAGCAGGAGGGGGCAAGGAAACACCATATATTTT. This gives the protein CATSRRGQGNTIYF.

The V and J genes are TRBV10-3 and TRBJ1-1; D unresolved. This CDR3 contains 14 residues. The germline V and J ends were trimmed by 2 bases and 5 bases, with 12 bases remaining between them. Looked up from germline, CDR1 is ENHRY and CDR2 is SYGVKD. The CDR3 here is CAISEPGGDTEAFF. Written as DNA, the CDR3 is TGTGCCATCAGTGAGCCGGGCGGGGATACTGAAGCTTTCTTT.

The V and J genes are TRBV27 and TRBJ2-7; 9 bases align to TRBD2. Germline-derived CDR1 and CDR2 are MNHEY and SMNVEV (reference sequence). V shed 6 bases and J 3 bases; nucleotides not matched to a gene: 9. This CDR3 region has 15 residues. CDR3 amino acids: CASRLSGGPVYEQYF. The DNA for the CDR3 is TGTGCCAGCAGACTCAGCGGGGGGCCGGTCTACGAGCAGTACTTC.

The J gene is TRBJ2-3, the V gene TRBV5-4; tentative D call: TRBD2 (6 bases). The CDR3 extends over 15 amino acids. Trimming removed 0 bases from V and 2 bases from J, with 10 bases in between. Germline V gives CDR1 SGHNT, CDR2 YYREEE (reference sequence). The CDR3, as DNA: TGTGCCAGCAGCTTGGTGAGCGGGTTCACAGATACGCAGTATTTT. Residues: CASSLVSGFTDTQYF.

The chain employs TRBV27 and TRBJ1-6; 9 bases line up with TRBD1. The CDR3 loop spans 15 amino acids. V shed 5 bases and J 10 bases; nucleotides not matched to a gene: 9. Germline V gives CDR1 MNHEY, CDR2 SMNVEV (reference sequence). CDR3 region: CASSRQDRGQSPLHF. CDR3 in DNA: TGTGCCAGCAGTCGGCAGGACAGGGGCCAATCACCCCTCCACTTT.

This clone has a handful of counts. This rearrangement joins TRBV2 to TRBJ2-7; the match to TRBD1 covers 8 bases. J lost 7 bases, V lost 5 bases, and 10 bases had no gene match. Germline CDR1 reads SNHLY; CDR2 reads FYNNEI. This CDR3 is built from 14 residues. CDR3: CASSWSQGAREQYF. As DNA, the CDR3 is TGTGCCAGCAGTTGGAGTCAGGGGGCGAGAGAGCAGTACTTC.

The chain is built from TRBV6-5 and TRBJ1-1, with D perhaps TRBD1 (5 bases). CDR3 length: 14 residues. Germline V gives CDR1 MNHEY, CDR2 SVGAGI. Trimming left V 5 bases short and J 4 bases short, with 14 bases between. This chain's CDR3 is CASSPARGGTEAFF. The CDR3 DNA reads as TGTGCCAGCAGTCCGGCCCGGGGGGGCACTGAAGCTTTCTTT.

V and J are TRBV14 and TRBJ1-2, with D possibly being TRBD1 (6 bases). This CDR3 is 17 amino acids long. Per the germline V gene, CDR1 is SGHDN and CDR2 is FVKESK. V was trimmed by 0 bases and J by 5 bases, leaving 19 bases between them. CDR3 residues: CASSQDRLTGSGYGYTF. The DNA for the CDR3 is TGTGCCAGCAGCCAAGACCGCCTCACAGGGAGCGGATATGGCTACACCTTC.

The chain links TRBV5-4 to TRBJ2-7; tentatively, D is TRBD2 (6 bases). Between the trimmed V and J ends, which lost 0 bases and 4 bases, there was a span of 8 bases. The CDR3 sequence is 13 residues long. CDR1 and CDR2 from the germline V gene are SGHNT and YYREEE (reference sequence). The DNA for the CDR3 is TGTGCCAGCAGCTTGGGGGCGGGGTACGAGCAGTACTTC. Amino acid sequence: CASSLGAGYEQYF.

The rearrangement joins TRBV5-6 to TRBJ2-1, with D possibly matching TRBD2 (6 bases). CDR1 is SGHDT, CDR2 YYEEEE, per germline. The CDR3 sequence is 18 residues long. The V and J ends lost 0 bases and 1 base respectively, with 17 bases between them. CDR3 coding DNA: TGTGCCAGCAGCTTGGCGGGGGTATTAGCGAGTTCCTACAATGAGCAGTTCTTC. It yields the protein CASSLAGVLASSYNEQFF.

This chain's CDR3 is CASSRYRGNSNQPQHF. The CDR3, as DNA: TGTGCCAGCAGTAGATATCGGGGTAATAGCAATCAGCCCCAGCATTTT. J is TRBJ1-5 and V is TRBV5-8; D is unresolved. The V end lost 5 bases, the J end lost 0 bases, and 15 bases lay between the germline ends. The CDR3 loop spans 16 amino acids. Germline CDR1 SGHTS, CDR2 YDEGEE.

This chain links TRBV18 with TRBJ2-5, with TRBD1 matching 7 bases. The CDR3 is made up of 15 amino acids. Trimming at V came to 0 bases and at J to 4 bases, leaving 5 bases not matched to a gene. CDR1 and CDR2 from the germline V gene are KGHSH and LQKENI. CDR3 DNA sequence: TGTGCCAGCTCACCACCGACAGGGAAGAGAGAGACCCAGTACTTC. This translates into CASSPPTGKRETQYF.

V and J are TRBV27 and TRBJ2-7; 14 bases are a match to TRBD2. The length of the CDR3 is 17 residues. V dropped 5 bases and J dropped 11; count of bases not matched to a gene: 17. Germline CDR1 and CDR2: MNHEY and SMNVEV (reference sequence). The CDR3 coding sequence is TGTGCCAGCAGTCCCGGGACTAGCGGGGGCCACCTCCTACGGGAGTACTTC. Translation: CASSPGTSGGHLLREYF.

The chain recombines TRBV2 with TRBJ1-5; D is possibly TRBD1 (5 bases). Trimming pared 6 bases from V and 3 bases from J, leaving 9 bases between. The germline gives CDR1 SNHLY, CDR2 FYNNEI. This CDR3 region has 13 residues. The CDR3 nucleotides read TGTGCCAGCAGGGGGGGATACAATCAGCCCCAGCATTTT. It yields the protein CASRGGYNQPQHF. Together with reference TRBV2 and TRBJ1-5, the CDR3 gives the full variable domain: EPEVTQTPSHQVTQMGQEVILRCVPISNHLYFYWYRQILGQKVEFLVSFYNNEISEKSEIFDDQFSVERPDGSNFTLKIRSTKLEDSAMYFCASRGGYNQPQHFGDGTRLSIL.

The chain employs TRBV12-5 and TRBJ1-5; no firm D call. The germline V gene has CDR1 LGHNT and CDR2 FRNRAP. CDR3 length equals 15 residues. V lost 7 bases, J lost 2 bases, and 15 bases lay in between. The CDR3 is CASAPEGEGNQPQHF. In DNA, the CDR3 is TGTGCTAGTGCCCCAGAGGGAGAAGGCAATCAGCCCCAGCATTTT.

As to this clone: A much more abundant neighbour one base away suggests this may be a read error. The V gene is TRBV13, the J gene TRBJ1-5; 9 nucleotides agree with TRBD1. The trim removed 5 bases at V and 4 bases at J, leaving 3 bases unmatched. The CDR3 totals 14 residues. Germline V gives CDR1 PRHDT, CDR2 FYEKMQ (reference sequence). The CDR3 nucleotides are TGTGCCAGCAGCCTGGGACAGGGAAATCAGCCCCAGCATTTT. Protein sequence: CASSLGQGNQPQHF.

The chain is built from TRBV6-5 and TRBJ1-1; the D is unclear. Trimming removed 3 bases from V and 1 base from J, with 9 bases in between. Germline V gene data show CDR1 as MNHEY and CDR2 as SVGAGI. This CDR3 spans 14 amino acids. CDR3 DNA: TGTGCCAGCAGTTATATCGACACGAACACTGAAGCTTTCTTT. Amino acid sequence: CASSYIDTNTEAFF.

This clone was found once. The gene calls are TRBV9 and TRBJ2-3, with 7 bases lining up with TRBD1. This CDR3 has 17 residues. The V gene end was trimmed by 5 bases and the J gene end by 4 bases; junction bases not matched to a gene: 16. CDR1 and CDR2 from the germline V gene are SGDLS and YYNGEE. The chain's CDR3 is CASRGRKGTANSDTQYF. CDR3 nucleotides: TGTGCCAGCAGGGGAAGAAAAGGGACAGCCAACTCAGATACGCAGTATTTT.

This chain links TRBV5-1 with TRBJ2-5, with 10 bases fitting TRBD2. CDR3 length: 15 residues. Germline V gene sequence: CDR1 SGHRS, CDR2 YFSETQ. J lost 4 bases, V lost 1 base, and 4 bases had no gene match. The CDR3 reads CASSLSSGGRETQYF. CDR3 DNA sequence: TGCGCCAGCAGCTTGTCTAGCGGGGGAAGAGAGACCCAGTACTTC. Supplemented by reference TRBV5-1 and TRBJ2-5, the full variable domain reads KAGVTQTPRYLIKTRGQQVTLSCSPISGHRSVSWYQQTPGQGLQFLFEYFSETQRNKGNFPGRFSGRQFSNSRSEMNVSTLELGDSALYLCASSLSSGGRETQYFGPGTRLLVL.

The sample holds one count of this clone. The rearrangement uses TRBV10-2 and TRBJ2-1; 8 nucleotides align to TRBD2. J gave up 5 bases and V 4 bases, and 7 bases lay outside the gene matches. In germline, CDR1 is WSHSY, CDR2 SAAADI. The CDR3 is 15 amino acids. The CDR3 protein is CASSANQAGDNEQFF. The DNA for the CDR3 is TGCGCCAGCAGTGCCAACCAAGCGGGAGACAATGAGCAGTTCTTC.

This chain joins TRBV7-2 and TRBJ1-5, with TRBD1 matching 7 bases. From germline, CDR1 is SGHTA and CDR2 FQGNSA. V lost 3 bases, J lost 4 bases, and 0 bases stayed unmatched. CDR3 length equals 13 residues. The CDR3 protein is CASSLTGNQPQHF. CDR3 coding DNA: TGTGCCAGCAGCTTGACAGGGAATCAGCCCCAGCATTTT.

This chain joins TRBV6-5 and TRBJ1-2; 9 nucleotides align to TRBD1. The ends lost 6 bases at V and 7 bases at J; junction bases unmatched: 9. CDR1 is MNHEY and CDR2 is SVGAGI in the germline V gene. The CDR3 runs 14 residues. CDR3: CASRYIGTGSGYTF. In nucleotides, the CDR3 is TGTGCCAGCAGGTACATAGGGACAGGGAGTGGCTACACCTTC.

The table lists this clone with many counts. CDR3 nucleotide sequence: TGTGCCAGCAGCTTGATGGGACAGAACAATGAGCAGTTCTTC. Its translation: CASSLMGQNNEQFF. V is TRBV5-6 and J is TRBJ2-1; 7 nucleotides match TRBD1. The CDR3 is made up of 14 amino acids. Germline V gene lookup returns CDR1 SGHDT and CDR2 YYEEEE. V was pared by 1 base and J by 5 bases, with 3 bases of the junction left unmatched.

This clone appeared once. The chain recombines TRBV7-8 with TRBJ2-3, with 11 nucleotides matching TRBD1. Germline V CDR1 and CDR2: SGHVS, FQNEAQ. This CDR3 is built from 15 residues. Losses at the gene ends were 5 bases for V and 5 bases for J; bases not matched to a gene: 6. CDR3 region: CASSTDRGLGDTQYF. The CDR3, as DNA: TGTGCCAGCAGCACGGACAGGGGGCTTGGAGATACGCAGTATTTT.

This clone has just one count. The chain recombines TRBV29-1 with TRBJ2-7; D uncertain. CDR1 is SQVTM, CDR2 ANQGSEA, per germline. There are 13 residues in the CDR3. Trimming left V 5 bases short and J 2 bases short, with 13 bases between. As DNA, the CDR3 is TGCAGCGTTATTACAGAGAACCCCTACGAGCAGTACTTC. Its translation is CSVITENPYEQYF.

The rearrangement joins TRBV19 to TRBJ1-2; 7 positions agree with TRBD1. Unmatched junction bases numbered 7, after V lost 5 bases and J lost 7 bases. In germline, CDR1 is LNHDA, CDR2 SQIVND (reference sequence). This CDR3 has 13 residues. The CDR3 loop reads CASSPDRLRGYTF. In DNA, the CDR3 is TGTGCCAGTAGTCCGGACAGGTTGCGTGGCTACACCTTC.

The chain is built from TRBV9 and TRBJ1-3, with 8 bases matching TRBD1. V dropped 1 base and J dropped 4; count of bases not matched to a gene: 7. Germline V gene data show CDR1 as SGDLS and CDR2 as YYNGEE. CDR3 length: 16 amino acids. In DNA, the CDR3 is TGTGCCAGCAGCGTACTGGCAGGGGGCGGAGGAAACACCATATATTTT. Its translation: CASSVLAGGGGNTIYF.

The chain is built from TRBV5-6 and TRBJ2-5; TRBD2 might be the D (6 bases). Deletions cut 1 base from V and 5 bases from J, with 12 bases between. Germline V CDR1 and CDR2: SGHDT, YYEEEE. The CDR3 totals 14 residues. CDR3 nucleotides: TGTGCCAGCAGCTTGACTGGCGGGGTCGAGACCCAGTACTTC. Translation: CASSLTGGVETQYF.

The V gene is TRBV4-1, the J gene TRBJ1-4; 10 bases align to TRBD1. Germline values: CDR1 MGHRA, CDR2 YSYEKL. This CDR3 is 16 amino acids long. The V and J ends lost 3 bases and 1 base, in that order; junction bases with no gene match: 2. CDR3 region: CASSHGQGGTNEKLFF. The DNA for the CDR3 is TGCGCCAGCAGCCACGGACAGGGGGGAACTAATGAAAAACTGTTTTTT.